The 10 T cell receptor beta chains below come from one sample, sequenced in a study of beta chain features in type 1 diabetes (dated by TCRdb to 2016 to 2019). Library creation used the immunoSEQ multiplex PCR assay. The entire amount of isolated RNA was reverse transcribed using the High Capacity cDNA Reverse Transcription Kit, so the sequenced TCRB transcripts were expressed ones. As stored in TCRdb, this immuneACCESS dataset retains in-frame rearrangements with V and J assigned. A fraction of the clones does not appear; measured against another copy, unresolved V genes explain less than half of the discrepancy, and the remainder lacks a known reason. This sample has 680,000 or so clones in its table, and around 16% of those were observed once. The ten top clones hold 0.093% of the sample. The sample was naive CD4+ T cells from blood. What this sample's cell subset or site label stands for: true naive CD4+ T cells. These receptors came from a man aged 18 to 29 in good health.

The rearrangement uses TRBV18 and TRBJ2-7; D tentatively reads TRBD1 or TRBD2 (6 bases each). Germline V gives CDR1 KGHSH, CDR2 LQKENI. This CDR3 has 17 amino acids. Trimming shortened V by 2 bases and J by 0 bases, and 17 bases separated the two germline ends. CDR3 protein: CASSPIMGGGSSYEQYF. As DNA, the CDR3 is TGTGCCAGCTCACCAATAATGGGGGGCGGAAGCTCCTACGAGCAGTACTTC.

This clone was seen more than once but under ten times. This chain uses TRBV28 with TRBJ2-7; 11 bases are a match to TRBD2. V lost 6 bases, J lost 5 bases, and 6 bases stayed unmatched. CDR3 length: 14 residues. CDR1 and CDR2 from the germline V gene are MDHEN and SYDVKM. The CDR3 loop reads CASRRMTSGNEQYF. CDR3 DNA sequence: TGTGCCAGCAGGCGGATGACTAGCGGGAACGAGCAGTACTTC.

This clone has a handful of counts. This sample also contains other DNA sequences that code for the same CDR3. This rearrangement joins TRBV4-1 to TRBJ1-2; no clear D gene. Per germline, CDR1 MGHRA and CDR2 YSYEKL. V lost 0 bases, J lost 4 bases, and 3 bases lay in between. The CDR3 contains 12 residues. CDR3 nucleotide sequence: TGCGCCAGCAGCCAAGAGGGCTATGGCTACACCTTC. It codes for CASSQEGYGYTF.

This clone has just a few counts. The chain recombines TRBV27 with TRBJ1-6; the match to TRBD1 covers 7 bases. Trimming removed 5 bases from V and 2 bases from J; junction bases left unmatched: 9. CDR1 and CDR2 from the germline V gene are MNHEY and SMNVEV (reference sequence). The CDR3 extends over 17 amino acids. The CDR3 DNA reads TGTGCCAGCAGTCGACTCCAGGGGGACGCCTATAATTCACCCCTCCACTTT. Its protein is CASSRLQGDAYNSPLHF.

There are a few counts of this clone. CDR3 DNA: TGCAGCGTTGGACAGGGGGCGGGAGAGACCCAGTACTTC. Translated: CSVGQGAGETQYF. V is TRBV29-1 and J is TRBJ2-5; 10 positions match TRBD1. Germline CDR1 SQVTM, CDR2 ANQGSEA. CDR3 length equals 13 residues. J lost 4 bases, V lost 4 bases, and 3 bases had no gene match.

Written as DNA, the CDR3 is TGTGCCAGCAGTAGACTAGCGGGAGAGTCCCACGAGCAGTACTTC. Amino acids: CASSRLAGESHEQYF. The chain uses TRBV2 and TRBJ2-7, with TRBD2 matching over 12 bases. Per the germline V gene, CDR1 is SNHLY and CDR2 is FYNNEI. The J segment lost 5 bases and the V segment lost 5 bases, leaving 7 bases of the junction unmatched. The CDR3 contains 15 residues.

This chain joins TRBV15 and TRBJ2-7; 7 bases are a match to TRBD1. The CDR3 extends over 14 amino acids. V lost 4 bases to trimming and J lost 4 bases; unmatched junction nucleotides: 7. From germline, CDR1 is LNHNV and CDR2 YYDKDF (reference sequence). The CDR3 DNA sequence: TGTGCCACCAGCATCGACTACAGGGGATACGAGCAGTACTTC. It specifies CATSIDYRGYEQYF.

The gene calls are TRBV2 and TRBJ1-1; the D is unclear. The CDR3 consists of 11 residues. Germline values: CDR1 SNHLY, CDR2 FYNNEI. Trimming left V 7 bases short and J 0 bases short, with 3 bases between. CDR3 DNA sequence: TGTGCCAGCACACTGAACACTGAAGCTTTCTTT. The encoded protein is CASTLNTEAFF. The full variable domain, rest sourced from reference TRBV2 and TRBJ1-1, is EPEVTQTPSHQVTQMGQEVILRCVPISNHLYFYWYRQILGQKVEFLVSFYNNEISEKSEIFDDQFSVERPDGSNFTLKIRSTKLEDSAMYFCASTLNTEAFFGQGTRLTVV.

This clone was observed a handful of times. The CDR3 DNA reads TGTGCCAGCAGCAAGGGACTAGCGGTGTACAATGAGCAGTTCTTC. Protein sequence: CASSKGLAVYNEQFF. V is TRBV7-9 and J is TRBJ2-1, with 11 bases matching TRBD2. Trimming removed 5 bases from V and 4 bases from J; junction bases left unmatched: 4. The V gene's germline CDR1 is SEHNR and CDR2 FQNEAQ (reference sequence). CDR3 length: 15 residues.

J is TRBJ2-1 and V is TRBV5-6, with D perhaps being TRBD1 or TRBD2 (5 bases each). The CDR3 has 14 amino acids. Germline V gene lookup returns CDR1 SGHDT and CDR2 YYEEEE. V was clipped by 2 bases and J by 2 bases, with 8 bases between them. CDR3 sequence reads: CASSFRGPYNEQFF. The CDR3 DNA is TGTGCCAGCAGCTTTCGGGGCCCCTACAATGAGCAGTTCTTC.